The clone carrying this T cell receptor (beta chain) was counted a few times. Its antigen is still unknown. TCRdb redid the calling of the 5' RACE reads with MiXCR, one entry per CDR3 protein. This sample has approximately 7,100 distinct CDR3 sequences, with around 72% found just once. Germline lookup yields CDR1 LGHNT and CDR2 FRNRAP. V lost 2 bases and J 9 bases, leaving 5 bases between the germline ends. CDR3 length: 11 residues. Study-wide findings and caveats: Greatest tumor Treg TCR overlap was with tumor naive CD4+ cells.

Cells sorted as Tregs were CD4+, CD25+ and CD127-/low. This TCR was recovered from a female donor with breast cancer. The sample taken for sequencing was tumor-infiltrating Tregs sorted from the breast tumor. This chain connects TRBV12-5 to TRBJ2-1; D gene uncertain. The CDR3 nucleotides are TGTGCTAGTGGTTTGTTTGGTGAGCAGTTCTTC. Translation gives CASGLFGEQFF. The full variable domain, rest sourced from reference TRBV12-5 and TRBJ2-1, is DARVTQTPRHKVTEMGQEVTMRCQPILGHNTVFWYRQTMMQGLELLAYFRNRAPLDDSGMPKDRFSAEMPDATLATLKIQPSEPRDSAVYFCASGLFGEQFFGPGTRLTVL.